This T cell receptor (beta chain) was sequenced during a study of shared clonotypes between healthy human individuals (TCRdb year 2020). Regarding the complete study: A couple of women and three men aged 18 to 49 years were included in the cohort. For each donor, CD4 naive and CD4 memory were each run on three plates, CD8 naive on two plates, and CD8 memory on one plate. To estimate repertoire size and how much clonotypes are shared between individuals, the study performed deep sequencing of blood TCR repertoires from a handful of healthy adults. To increase sequencing depth and limit assay-specific biases, different laboratories used diverse techniques to prepare libraries and sequence TCR repertoires. Leukapheresis yielded between about 0.9 and 9.5 billion PBMCs per donor. Summary of the overall study and its limitations: Because the study included a small number of donors, the genetic and exposure-history diversity represented was limited. Larger estimated clonotype richness was generally found for naive subsets than for memory subsets. Higher generation probabilities were observed for clonotypes shared by all four sorted-subset donors than for non-shared clonotypes. Incomplete sequencing was indicated by rarefaction of sorted-subset datasets, despite the large sequencing depth. Sampling was limited to blood, and TCR repertoires in tissue likely differ from TCR repertoires in blood. Pairwise subsampling indicated that sequencing depth was expected to affect the degree of clonotype sharing among donors. Across a few donors, roughly 5.4% of naive CD4, approximately 3.5% of naive CD8, approximately 2.5% of memory CD4, and 0.4% of memory CD8 clonotypes were shared.

Trimmed from V: 2 bases; trimmed from J: 9 bases; junction bases lacking a gene match: 6. The CDR3 goes from the cysteine to the phenylalanine over 15 residues. Only the CDR3 DNA stays, 45 bases, in frame from base 1. Based on the germline V gene, the CDR1 and CDR2 sequences are MNHEY and SVGAGI. The donors were healthy, HIV-negative adults with no recently reported acute infections or vaccinations. Every donor was a Caucasian adult living in Nashville, Tennessee, USA. CD4+ T cells were enriched through magnetic negative selection, after which naive cells were positively selected on CD45RA and the remaining negative fraction served as the memory subset. After blood collection by leukapheresis, PBMCs were isolated using Ficoll-Histopaque density gradient centrifugation and then cryopreserved in the vapor phase of liquid nitrogen. Purity and quantity of every magnetically sorted T cell population were checked by analytical flow cytometry. From each sorted fraction, genomic DNA was isolated and quantified by UV absorbance on a Nanodrop 2000c.

Using the deep immunoSEQ assay, TCR CDR3 regions were amplified from genomic DNA by multiplex PCR. Extracted genomic DNA from each cell subset was spread evenly across all wells of several immunoSEQ 96-well plates, with each plate serving as a replicate. Each replicate PCR for sorted subsets received 200 ng genomic DNA, equal to some 32,000 T cell genomes. Purified libraries were quantified with a Qubit 3.0 fluorometer, sized on a Bioanalyzer 2100, and re-quantified with the KAPA Library Quantification kit. Every immunoSEQ 96-well plate was sequenced on a separate single-read 150-cycle Illumina NextSeq 550 flow cell. The original pipeline was this. Because the immunoSEQ output held only junctional sequences and lacked quality scores, the filtering could not match the filtering applied to full-length reads. To assign V/J genes and CDR3, sequences were annotated against IMGT germline references using PyIR, a Python wrapper for IgBLAST v1.9. Reads were filtered out if the reads had weak V/J assignments (E-value above 1e-6), no CDR3, stop codons, out-of-frame junctions, or ambiguous translated residues. V3J clonotypes were defined as sequences sharing an identical inferred V gene, J gene, and CDR3 amino acid sequence. To compute the percentage overlap between repertoires, the number of shared unique clonotypes was divided by the size of the smaller repertoire. Richness of each repertoire was evaluated using RTK rarefaction, the Chao1 estimator, and Recon v2.1 estimates of unobserved clonotypes. For all TCRbeta clonotypes obtained by the gDNA method from a few donors, generation probabilities were computed with OLGA. The table was pulled from immuneACCESS by TCRdb, which kept in-frame rearrangements only. Such tables lose some clones; where checked, under half of the loss comes from unresolved V genes, and the rest has no known cause. The D gene and trimming were derived from the DNA, and the V and J assignments and clone size from that table. Recorded for this sample are some 1,100,000 clones; 70% to 80% of them occurred a single time. More than 0.5% of the sample belongs to the ten largest clones.

As regards this clone: Its target antigen remains unknown. No base-level quality is on record; no much larger clone is a single base apart.

The chain is made from TRBV6-5 and TRBJ2-1, with TRBD2 matching 11 junction bases. The sample comprised memory CD4+ T cells from PBMCs. The cell subset or site label on this specimen signifies: CD45RA-negative fraction. The source is a man between 18 and 29 years old in good health. Some clones in this sample may be carry-over from other donors' samples. The DNA reads TGTGCCAGCAGTTACGCTAGCGGGAGGTGGAGTGAGCAGTTCTTC. Its product reads: CASSYASGRWSEQFF.